The entry below describes one T cell receptor beta chain. Antigen specificity is unknown. This specimen comes from a study of T cell responses to AZD1222 COVID-19 vaccine. General study findings and limits: Compared with day 0, the breadth and depth of the Spike-specific TCR repertoire rose significantly after two doses of AZD1222. Donors were chiefly white British, with a greater number of females, and clonal diversity was perhaps underestimated. Across the whole spike, CD4 TCRs peaked at regions 160-218 and 743-854.

The CDR3 contains 15 residues. V dropped 6 bases and J dropped 2; count of bases not matched to a gene: 7. Germline CDR1 is SQVTM and CDR2 is ANQGSEA. Sequencing used immunoSEQ multiplex PCR; TCRdb keeps in-frame clones, though not all of them. The sample shows about 72,000 clones, roughly nine tenths of them seen only once. The sequence derives from an adult who received the AZD1222 COVID-19 vaccine. The chain combines TRBV29-1 with TRBJ2-1; 10 bases agree with TRBD2. Specimen: peripheral blood, collected 28 days after the second AZD1222 dose. CDR3 sequence reads: CSVTSSGRAYNEQFF. In nucleotides, the CDR3 is TGCAGCGTGACCTCCAGCGGGAGGGCCTACAATGAGCAGTTCTTC.